The subject of this entry is one T cell receptor beta chain. The data are from a study of cytomegalovirus exposure and HLA in healthy donors. With 60 Vbeta and 13 Jbeta primers, the PCR was carried out. The method was immunoSEQ multiplex PCR; TCRdb's version includes in-frame clones alone and lacks a portion of them. The repertoire holds 120,000 or so clones, around three quarters seen once, with 3.4% in the top ten. The V and J ends lost 6 bases and 0 bases respectively, with 6 bases between them. The CDR3 has 13 amino acids. Germline CDR1 MNHNY, CDR2 SVGAGI (reference sequence). All donors participated as healthy donors of bone marrow.

This receptor was taken from a man aged 30 to 45 in good health and CMV-seronegative. Sequenced input: PBMCs. The chain employs TRBV6-6 and TRBJ1-3; D ambiguous. CDR3 loop: CASSHISGNTIYF. The CDR3 coding sequence is TGTGCCAGCAGCCACATCTCTGGAAACACCATATATTTT.